This is a list of T cell receptor beta chains from one sample in a study of graft-versus-host responses after intestinal transplantation. These receptors are not linked to any known antigen. The method was immunoSEQ multiplex PCR; TCRdb's version includes in-frame clones alone and lacks a portion of them. The data show about 85,000 clones, about 91% seen once. The sample here was unstimulated CD8+ T cells sorted from spleen or lymph node cells, taken before transplant. These receptors all stem from a human donor who was the organ donor for an intestinal transplant. Both conserved end residues are part of each CDR3. A D gene is named only where the DNA matches it firmly. Clone size is not always given. Where it is, it says once, few, many or a class for expanded clones.

length	J	size	V	D	CDR3	DNA
14	TRBJ1-4	NA	TRBV11-2	NA	CASSSLTTNEKLFF	TGTGCCAGCAGCTCGTTAACAACTAATGAAAAACTGTTTTTT
15	TRBJ2-2	once	TRBV7-6	NA	CASSTPGEGTGELFF	TGTGCCAGCAGCACCCCAGGGGAGGGCACCGGGGAGCTGTTTTTT
15	TRBJ1-2	NA	TRBV29-1	TRBD1	CSVEEGALANYGYTF	TGCAGCGTTGAGGAGGGGGCCCTCGCTAACTATGGCTACACCTTC
16	TRBJ2-1	NA	TRBV4-2	NA	CASSPLLEAPGNEQFF	TGTGCCAGCAGCCCCCTTTTGGAGGCTCCTGGCAATGAGCAGTTCTTC
14	TRBJ2-7	NA	TRBV6-5	NA	CASGKTENSYEQYF	TGTGCCAGCGGAAAGACAGAGAACTCCTACGAGCAGTACTTC
12	TRBJ2-5	NA	TRBV6-4	NA	CASSDSSETQYF	TGTGCCAGCAGTGACTCGAGCGAGACCCAGTACTTC
15	TRBJ1-4	NA	TRBV5-1	TRBD1	CASSSGTGYNEKLFF	TGCGCCAGCAGCTCTGGGACAGGCTATAATGAAAAACTGTTTTTT
14	TRBJ2-7	once	TRBV14	NA	CASSQPSLPYEQYF	TGTGCCAGCAGCCAACCCTCCCTTCCCTACGAGCAGTACTTC
16	TRBJ2-1	NA	TRBV19	TRBD1	CASSIWAGGEDNEQFF	TGTGCCAGTAGTATCTGGGCAGGGGGCGAGGACAATGAGCAGTTCTTC
15	TRBJ2-3	NA	TRBV11-2	NA	CASSSPRDSGDTQYF	TGTGCCAGCAGCTCACCCAGGGATTCGGGAGATACGCAGTATTTT
13	TRBJ1-2	NA	TRBV27	TRBD1	CASREGTDYGYTF	TGTGCCAGCAGAGAAGGGACAGATTATGGCTACACCTTC
16	TRBJ2-1	NA	TRBV7-6	NA	CASSLVGGLPYNEQFF	TGTGCCAGCAGCTTGGTGGGGGGCCTTCCCTACAATGAGCAGTTCTTC
14	TRBJ1-1	once	TRBV7-9	NA	CASSGFGANTEAFF	TGTGCCAGCAGCGGTTTTGGGGCTAACACTGAAGCTTTCTTT
15	TRBJ1-1	NA	TRBV9	NA	CASSDPTGMNTEAFF	TGTGCCAGCAGCGACCCCACAGGCATGAACACTGAAGCTTTCTTT
15	TRBJ2-7	NA	TRBV4-2	TRBD1	CASSQVGQVTYEQYF	TGTGCCAGCAGCCAAGTGGGACAGGTCACCTACGAGCAGTACTTC
13	TRBJ1-2	NA	TRBV27	NA	CASSLKGKYGYTF	TGTGCCAGCAGTTTAAAAGGGAAATATGGCTACACCTTC
14	TRBJ1-2	NA	TRBV27	NA	CAASPTPLGYGYTF	TGTGCCGCATCCCCCACCCCCCTTGGCTATGGCTACACCTTC
17	TRBJ2-3	NA	TRBV9	TRBD2	CASSWHEAGDNADTQYF	TGTGCCAGCAGCTGGCATGAGGCGGGGGATAATGCAGATACGCAGTATTTT
18	TRBJ2-3	NA	TRBV7-3	TRBD2	CASSYLAGGPSGTDTQYF	TGTGCCAGCAGCTATTTAGCGGGAGGGCCAAGCGGGACAGATACGCAGTATTTT
15	TRBJ1-5	NA	TRBV30	NA	CAWSPRTTTNQPQHF	TGTGCCTGGAGCCCGAGGACGACTACCAATCAGCCCCAGCATTTT
17	TRBJ2-2	NA	TRBV29-1	TRBD1	CSVEDREYRGNTGELFF	TGCAGCGTTGAAGATCGCGAGTACAGGGGGAACACCGGGGAGCTGTTTTTT
14	TRBJ1-2	NA	TRBV7-6	NA	CASSLGGYLGSITF	TGTGCCAGCAGCTTAGGGGGTTACTTAGGCTCCATCACCTTC
15	TRBJ2-1	NA	TRBV6-4	TRBD1	CAAPRGPGPPGPDVF	TGTGCCGCACCGAGGGGGCCGGGTCCCCCGGGCCCCGACGTCTTC
10	TRBJ2-2	NA	TRBV7-7	NA	CVRNTGELFF	TGTGTTAGGAACACCGGGGAGCTGTTTTTT
14	TRBJ2-3	few	TRBV29-1	TRBD1	CSVENRGTTDTQYF	TGCAGCGTTGAAAACAGGGGGACTACAGATACGCAGTATTTT